Below, 25 T cell receptor beta chains from the same sample are listed, as sequenced in a study of CD8 T cells in Susac syndrome. Reverse transcription used about 0.45 to 1 ug RNA and random hexamers. TCRdb fed the immunoSEQ multiplex PCR reads into MiXCR, producing one record per CDR3 protein. In the table there are about 75,000 distinct CDR3 sequences, around 94% of which are singletons. Sequences were obtained from CD8+ T cells from PBMCs. These receptors all come from a human donor with Susac syndrome.

CDR3 sequence reads: CASSYSRGGADTQYF. CDR3 DNA sequence: TGTGCCAGCAGTTACTCGAGGGGAGGTGCAGATACGCAGTATTTT. The chain uses TRBV6-2 or TRBV6-3 and TRBJ2-3; a weak D match, TRBD2 (6 bases). CDR3 length: 15 residues. The germline V and J ends were trimmed by 0 bases and 4 bases, with 11 bases remaining between them. CDR1 MNHEY and CDR2 SVGEGT come from the germline V gene.

The table lists this clonotype with a few counts. The rearrangement uses TRBV11-2 and TRBJ1-3; D is unclear. V was trimmed by 5 bases and J by 4 bases, leaving 6 bases between them. This CDR3 comprises 12 residues. Germline V gives CDR1 SGHAT, CDR2 FQNNGV. The CDR3 region has the DNA TGTGCCAGCAGCCTCTACGGAAACACCATATATTTT. Translated, it gives CASSLYGNTIYF.

Comment on this clonotype: At one end the junction does not follow the germline gene, possibly because of a read error. The chain uses TRBV13 and TRBJ1-2, with a possible D match to TRBD1 (5 bases). Germline V gene lookup returns CDR1 PRHDT and CDR2 FYEKMQ (reference sequence). CDR3 length: 13 amino acids. The chain's CDR3 is CASNLGQGYGYTF. CDR3 sequence (DNA): TGTGCCAGCAACTTAGGTCAGGGCTATGGCTACACCTTC. The full variable domain, rest sourced from reference TRBV13 and TRBJ1-2, is AAGVIQSPRHLIKEKRETATLKCYPIPRHDTVYWYQQGPGQDPQFLISFYEKMQSDKGSIPDRFSAQQFSDYHSELNMSSLELGDSALYFCASNLGQGYGYTFGSGTRLTVV.

The genes are TRBV6-6 and TRBJ2-7, with D perhaps being TRBD1 or TRBD2 (6 bases each). CDR3 size: 15 residues. Germline CDR1 reads MNHNY; CDR2 reads SVGAGI (reference sequence). V was trimmed by 4 bases and J by 2 bases, leaving 15 bases between them. The CDR3 DNA is TGTGCCAGCAGTTCCCCCGGGGGCCAACCCTACGAGCAGTACTTC. It codes for CASSSPGGQPYEQYF.

This chain links TRBV20-1 with TRBJ2-7, with TRBD2 as a possible D gene (5 bases). The CDR3 runs to 14 residues. The V end was cut by 0 bases, the J end by 6 bases, with 15 bases between. Germline assignment: CDR1 DFQATT and CDR2 SNEGSKA (reference sequence). CDR3 coding DNA: TGCAGTGCTAGAGATGGCAGCGGCCCCGCCGAGCAGTACTTC. It translates to CSARDGSGPAEQYF.

The CDR3 protein is CASSSHDSNEQFF. CDR3 in DNA: TGTGCCAGCAGCTCACATGACAGCAATGAGCAGTTCTTC. V is TRBV9 and J is TRBJ2-1, with a possible D match to TRBD1 (5 bases). The CDR3 extends over 13 amino acids. The V end was cut by 4 bases, the J end by 6 bases, with 11 bases between. CDR1 is SGDLS and CDR2 is YYNGEE in the germline V gene.

The genes are TRBV5-8 and TRBJ2-1, with no clear D. The CDR3 contains 15 residues. Trimming shortened V by 4 bases and J by 3 bases, and 14 bases separated the two germline ends. Germline CDR1 reads SGHTS; CDR2 reads YDEGEE. The DNA of the CDR3 is TGTGCCAGCAGCCTAGACCGGGCGAACTACAATGAGCAGTTCTTC. The encoded protein is CASSLDRANYNEQFF. The variable domain in full, with the rest retrieved from reference TRBV5-8 and TRBJ2-1, is EAGVTQSPTHLIKTRGQQATLRCSPISGHTSVYWYQQALGLGLQFLLWYDEGEERNRGNFPPRFSGRQFPNYSSELNVNALELEDSALYLCASSLDRANYNEQFFGPGTRLTVL.

The chain couples TRBV16 to TRBJ1-3; no definite D call. Germline V gene lookup returns CDR1 KGHSY and CDR2 FQNENV. There are 14 residues in the CDR3. V lost 2 bases to trimming and J lost 12 bases, with 17 bases between them. Here the CDR3 reads CASSQHDRGKGIYF. As DNA, the CDR3 is TGTGCCAGCAGCCAACACGACCGGGGAAAAGGCATATATTTT.

The rearrangement links TRBV19 to TRBJ2-7; D gene unclear. The CDR3 is made up of 13 amino acids. Germline V gene sequence: CDR1 LNHDA, CDR2 SQIVND (reference sequence). The V end was cut by 6 bases, the J end by 3 bases, with 12 bases between. Written as DNA, the CDR3 is TGTGCCAGTAGCCCAGAGACTTACTACGAGCAGTACTTC. It encodes CASSPETYYEQYF. Looking up the rest from reference TRBV19 and TRBJ2-7 gives the full variable domain: DGGITQSPKYLFRKEGQNVTLSCEQNLNHDAMYWYRQDPGQGLRLIYYSQIVNDFQKGDIAEGYSVSREKKESFPLTVTSAQKNPTAFYLCASSPETYYEQYFGPGTRLTVT.

The genes are TRBV7-9 and TRBJ2-7, with a weak D call TRBD1 (7 bases). The CDR3 is made up of 16 amino acids. The germline V gene has CDR1 SEHNR and CDR2 FQNEAQ (reference sequence). Trimming pared 4 bases from V and 5 bases from J, leaving 21 bases between. CDR3 coding DNA: TGTGCCAGCAGCTCACCCCTCGACAGGGCGGGGAACGAGCAGTACTTC. Its translation is CASSSPLDRAGNEQYF.

As DNA, the CDR3 is TGTGCCAGCAGGTTGCCGACAGGGGCCTTGAACACTGAAGCTTTCTTT. Translating gives CASRLPTGALNTEAFF. The genes are TRBV28 and TRBJ1-1, with 8 bases aligning to TRBD1. The CDR3 runs 16 residues. Germline V gene data show CDR1 as MDHEN and CDR2 as SYDVKM. With V trimmed by 6 bases and J by 0 bases, 9 bases remained unmatched. Full variable domain (missing parts from reference TRBV28 and TRBJ1-1): DVKVTQSSRYLVKRTGEKVFLECVQDMDHENMFWYRQDPGLGLRLIYFSYDVKMKEKGDIPEGYSVSREKKERFSLILESASTNQTSMYLCASRLPTGALNTEAFFGQGTRLTVV.

The V gene is TRBV2, the J gene TRBJ1-1, with D hard to call. V was cut by 8 bases and J by 6 bases, with 10 bases left in between. Germline lookup yields CDR1 SNHLY and CDR2 FYNNEI. The CDR3 runs 11 residues. The CDR3 loop is CASGGRAEAFF. CDR3 in DNA: TGTGCCAGCGGAGGCCGCGCTGAAGCTTTCTTT.

The V gene is TRBV5-4, the J gene TRBJ2-3, with a possible D match to TRBD2 (5 bases). Trimming stripped 3 bases from V and 3 bases from J, with 11 bases between. Germline assignment: CDR1 SGHNT and CDR2 YYREEE (reference sequence). The CDR3 contains 14 residues. CDR3 nucleotide sequence: TGTGCCAGCAGCTGGAGGACGGGGACAGATACGCAGTATTTT. Translated, it gives CASSWRTGTDTQYF.

The chain is built from TRBV7-9 and TRBJ2-7, with 9 bases matching TRBD2. The CDR3 is 14 residues long. After removal of 3 bases from V and 5 bases from J, the junction contained 5 bases not matched to a gene. The germline V gene has CDR1 SEHNR and CDR2 FQNEAQ (reference sequence). The CDR3 nucleotides are TGTGCCAGCAGCTTTGGGCTAGCGGGGAACGAGCAGTACTTC. As protein: CASSFGLAGNEQYF.

The count of this clonotype is one. This chain uses TRBV10-3 with TRBJ2-2; TRBD2 is a possible D gene (6 bases). The CDR3 is 15 amino acids. V lost 0 bases and J 8 bases, leaving 13 bases between the germline ends. CDR1 is ENHRY, CDR2 SYGVKD, per germline. Here the CDR3 reads CAISESRDSRGELFF. The CDR3, as DNA: TGTGCCATCAGTGAGTCCCGGGACTCCCGAGGGGAGCTGTTTTTT.

V is TRBV24-1 and J is TRBJ2-5; 10 bases map to TRBD2. This CDR3 has 17 amino acids. V dropped 5 bases and J dropped 1; count of bases not matched to a gene: 9. The germline V gene has CDR1 KGHDR and CDR2 SFDVKD. The CDR3 DNA follows: TGTGCCACCAGTGGGGTACTAGCGGGGAGAGGCCAAGAGACCCAGTACTTC. As protein: CATSGVLAGRGQETQYF.

The rearrangement uses TRBV20-1 and TRBJ1-5; D is possibly TRBD1 (6 bases). CDR3 length equals 12 residues. Germline V CDR1 and CDR2: DFQATT, SNEGSKA (reference sequence). V dropped 5 bases and J dropped 7 bases, with 12 bases sitting between them. DNA for the CDR3: TGCAGTGCTCAAAACAGGGACCAGCCCCAGCATTTT. Translation gives CSAQNRDQPQHF.

J is TRBJ1-1 and V is TRBV5-6; TRBD1 is a possible D gene (5 bases). The CDR3 consists of 13 residues. The germline CDR1 and CDR2 sequences are SGHDT and YYEEEE. Trimming stripped 0 bases from V and 13 bases from J, with 16 bases between. CDR3: CASSLGVKGHSFF. The CDR3 nucleotides read TGTGCCAGCAGCTTGGGGGTGAAGGGGCACAGTTTCTTT.

The V call is TRBV7-9, the J call TRBJ2-7, with D possibly being TRBD1 or TRBD2 (5 bases each). The V end was cut by 3 bases, the J end by 3 bases, with 9 bases between. CDR3 length: 13 amino acids. Looked up from germline, CDR1 is SEHNR and CDR2 is FQNEAQ (reference sequence). The DNA for the CDR3 is TGTGCCAGCAGCTTGGGACGGCACTACGAGCAGTACTTC. Amino acid sequence: CASSLGRHYEQYF.

This clonotype was counted once. The chain uses TRBV20-1 and TRBJ1-1, with no clear D. The CDR3 runs 13 residues. The germline gives CDR1 DFQATT, CDR2 SNEGSKA (reference sequence). The ends were cut back, 2 bases at V and 2 bases at J, with 9 bases in the middle. The CDR3 spells CSARFGRNTEAFF. CDR3 DNA: TGCAGTGCTAGATTTGGCCGAAACACTGAAGCTTTCTTT.

The V call is TRBV4-3, the J call TRBJ2-5; D is ambiguous. V lost 0 bases and J 1 base, leaving 9 bases between the germline ends. The CDR3 is 15 residues long. The germline V gene has CDR1 LGHNA and CDR2 YSLEER. The CDR3 protein is CASSQEFSFQETQYF. The DNA of the CDR3 is TGCGCCAGCAGCCAAGAGTTCTCATTCCAAGAGACCCAGTACTTC.

V gene TRBV12-5 combines with J gene TRBJ1-1; a weak D match, TRBD1 (6 bases). V lost 6 bases and J lost 4, with 12 bases in between. Germline V gene lookup returns CDR1 LGHNT and CDR2 FRNRAP. The CDR3 covers 13 residues. In DNA, the CDR3 is TGTGCTAGTGGCCTCGGGGGCGGCACTGAAGCTTTCTTT. Protein sequence: CASGLGGGTEAFF.

Note on this clonotype: The junction departs from the called germline gene at one end, perhaps through a read error. The chain carries TRBV7-6 and TRBJ2-1; D is unresolved. CDR1 is SGHVS and CDR2 is FNYEAQ in the germline V gene. The CDR3 consists of 12 residues. For the CDR3, the DNA is TGTGCCAGCAGCTCATCCTCCAATGAGCAGTTCTTC. Its translation: CASSSSSNEQFF.

The chain carries TRBV25-1 and TRBJ1-6; 7 bases align to TRBD1. The CDR3 length is 14 residues. Looked up from germline, CDR1 is MGHDK and CDR2 is SYGVNS. V shed 2 bases, J shed 5 bases, and the junction held 0 bases outside the gene matches. The CDR3 loop is CASSEQGDNSPLHF. In DNA form, the CDR3 reads TGTGCCAGCAGTGAACAGGGGGATAATTCACCCCTCCACTTT.

The chain uses TRBV27 and TRBJ2-1; 7 bases are shared with TRBD2. Germline V gene sequence: CDR1 MNHEY, CDR2 SMNVEV (reference sequence). The length of the CDR3 is 18 residues. V dropped 2 bases and J dropped 3; count of bases not matched to a gene: 13. The CDR3 spells CASSLKGGLASFYNEQFF. The DNA of the CDR3 is TGTGCCAGCAGTTTAAAGGGAGGGCTGGCGAGCTTCTACAATGAGCAGTTCTTC.